The source of this TCR beta chain is a study of blood T cell dynamics during melanoma immunotherapy. Time point here: pre-treatment baseline. Apart from two fast progressors, RECIST 1.1 response was judged 12 weeks post-infusion. Using immunoSEQ multiplex PCR, the repertoire was profiled, and TCRdb retains in-frame clones only, with some absent. The repertoire holds a few thousand clones, with approximately 84% as singletons. The CDR3 is made up of 18 amino acids. Per the germline V gene, CDR1 is KGHSH and CDR2 is LQKENI. J gave up 0 bases and V 5 bases, and 12 bases lay outside the gene matches. The chain combines TRBV18 with TRBJ1-3; 8 nucleotides line up with TRBD1. This receptor was identified in a human donor with melanoma. This sample comprised blood, obtained from a patient treated with checkpoint blockade. This chain's CDR3 is CASSEGLQGGYSGNTIYF. CDR3 in DNA: TGTGCCAGCTCAGAAGGACTACAGGGGGGATACTCTGGAAACACCATATATTTT.